The T cell receptor (beta chain) described here comes from a study of follicular helper T cells after annual influenza vaccination. Overall study findings and caveats: The much larger non-cTfh compartments may have been undersampled.

The CDR3 totals 16 residues. Per germline, CDR1 LNHDA and CDR2 SQIVND (reference sequence). The ends lost 3 bases at V and 7 bases at J; junction bases unmatched: 10. Time point noted: 2014-2015 season, 7 days after vaccination. About this clone itself: Its specificity is unknown.

Profiling relied on immunoSEQ multiplex PCR, and the TCRdb table lists in-frame clones only, not all of them. The sample holds 10,000 or so clones, over 80% seen once. The sample consisted of CXCR5- memory CD4+ T cells sorted from blood, taken 7 days after influenza vaccination. The clonotype originates from an adult who received the influenza vaccine. The V call is TRBV19, the J call TRBJ1-5; 9 bases line up with TRBD1. CDR3 coding DNA: TGTGCCAGTAGTATGGGGGACAGGGTGTCATCCCAGCCCCAGCATTTT. Encoded protein: CASSMGDRVSSQPQHF.